These 8 T cell receptor beta chains originate from one sample sequenced in a study of shared clonotypes between healthy human individuals. Only in-frame clones appear in the TCRdb table, and some are missing; sequencing was by immunoSEQ multiplex PCR. This table holds about 510,000 clones, 60% to 80% found once. The sequencing input was PBMCs. Source of these receptors: a woman in her 40s in good health. Some clones in this sample may be carry-over from other donors' samples.

J is TRBJ1-1 and V is TRBV7-6; a possible D gene is TRBD1 (5 bases). The CDR3 extends over 15 amino acids. The V gene lost 5 bases and the J gene lost 0 bases, with 13 bases spanning the gap. Germline V gene lookup returns CDR1 SGHVS and CDR2 FNYEAQ. The CDR3 sequence is CASSPFAGMNTEAFF. CDR3 nucleotide sequence: TGTGCCAGCAGCCCCTTCGCAGGGATGAACACTGAAGCTTTCTTT.

CDR3 DNA: TGCGCCAGCAGCTTAGCGGGAATTGTCGGGGAGACCCAGTACTTC. Its protein product is CASSLAGIVGETQYF. This chain links TRBV5-1 with TRBJ2-5; 7 nucleotides line up with TRBD2. V was clipped by 2 bases and J by 5 bases; unmatched bases: 9. The germline CDR1 and CDR2 sequences are SGHRS and YFSETQ. The length of the CDR3 is 15 residues.

The CDR3 loop is CASSLTWTDTQYF. The CDR3, as DNA: TGTGCCAGCAGCTTGACTTGGACAGATACGCAGTATTTT. The rearrangement links TRBV7-9 to TRBJ2-3, with D hard to call. V lost 3 bases and J 3 bases, leaving 7 bases between the germline ends. The CDR3 runs 13 residues. Germline lookup yields CDR1 SEHNR and CDR2 FQNEAQ (reference sequence).

A few counts support this clone. The V gene is TRBV6-1, the J gene TRBJ2-5, with D possibly being TRBD1 (5 bases). The CDR3 covers 14 residues. The germline V and J ends were trimmed by 3 bases and 4 bases, with 12 bases remaining between them. Germline values: CDR1 MNHNS, CDR2 SASEGT. CDR3 residues: CASSELRTTETQYF. The CDR3 DNA follows: TGTGCCAGCAGTGAGCTCAGGACAACAGAGACCCAGTACTTC.

The sample holds a few counts of this clone. The V call is TRBV27, the J call TRBJ1-4; 7 bases map to TRBD1. The CDR3 contains 14 residues. Losses at the gene ends were 5 bases for V and 4 bases for J; bases not matched to a gene: 4. Per the germline V gene, CDR1 is MNHEY and CDR2 is SMNVEV (reference sequence). CDR3 sequence (DNA): TGTGCCAGCAGTCGACAGGGCCGTAATGAAAAACTGTTTTTT. Residues: CASSRQGRNEKLFF.

The chain uses TRBV7-3 and TRBJ1-1; unclear D gene. CDR3 length equals 11 residues. The V gene lost 5 bases and the J gene lost 8 bases, with 9 bases spanning the gap. Germline values: CDR1 SGHTA, CDR2 FQGTGA. This chain's CDR3 is CASSKGEEAFF. The CDR3, as DNA: TGTGCCAGCAGCAAAGGAGAGGAAGCTTTCTTT.

The sample holds one count of this clone. The chain joins TRBV7-8 to TRBJ2-1; 11 positions match TRBD2. V shed 3 bases and J 8 bases; nucleotides not matched to a gene: 3. This CDR3 has 14 residues. From germline, CDR1 is SGHVS and CDR2 FQNEAQ. CDR3 DNA: TGTGCCAGCAGCTTTAGCGGGAGGGTGGATGAGCAGTTCTTC. Its translation is CASSFSGRVDEQFF.

The genes are TRBV13 and TRBJ2-3, with TRBD2 as a possible D gene (5 bases). The CDR3 loop spans 15 amino acids. Germline V gives CDR1 PRHDT, CDR2 FYEKMQ (reference sequence). Trimming cost V 2 bases and J 2 bases, with 11 bases left between them. CDR3 coding DNA: TGTGCCAGCAGCTTATTGGACCGGGACACAGATACGCAGTATTTT. This translates into CASSLLDRDTDTQYF.